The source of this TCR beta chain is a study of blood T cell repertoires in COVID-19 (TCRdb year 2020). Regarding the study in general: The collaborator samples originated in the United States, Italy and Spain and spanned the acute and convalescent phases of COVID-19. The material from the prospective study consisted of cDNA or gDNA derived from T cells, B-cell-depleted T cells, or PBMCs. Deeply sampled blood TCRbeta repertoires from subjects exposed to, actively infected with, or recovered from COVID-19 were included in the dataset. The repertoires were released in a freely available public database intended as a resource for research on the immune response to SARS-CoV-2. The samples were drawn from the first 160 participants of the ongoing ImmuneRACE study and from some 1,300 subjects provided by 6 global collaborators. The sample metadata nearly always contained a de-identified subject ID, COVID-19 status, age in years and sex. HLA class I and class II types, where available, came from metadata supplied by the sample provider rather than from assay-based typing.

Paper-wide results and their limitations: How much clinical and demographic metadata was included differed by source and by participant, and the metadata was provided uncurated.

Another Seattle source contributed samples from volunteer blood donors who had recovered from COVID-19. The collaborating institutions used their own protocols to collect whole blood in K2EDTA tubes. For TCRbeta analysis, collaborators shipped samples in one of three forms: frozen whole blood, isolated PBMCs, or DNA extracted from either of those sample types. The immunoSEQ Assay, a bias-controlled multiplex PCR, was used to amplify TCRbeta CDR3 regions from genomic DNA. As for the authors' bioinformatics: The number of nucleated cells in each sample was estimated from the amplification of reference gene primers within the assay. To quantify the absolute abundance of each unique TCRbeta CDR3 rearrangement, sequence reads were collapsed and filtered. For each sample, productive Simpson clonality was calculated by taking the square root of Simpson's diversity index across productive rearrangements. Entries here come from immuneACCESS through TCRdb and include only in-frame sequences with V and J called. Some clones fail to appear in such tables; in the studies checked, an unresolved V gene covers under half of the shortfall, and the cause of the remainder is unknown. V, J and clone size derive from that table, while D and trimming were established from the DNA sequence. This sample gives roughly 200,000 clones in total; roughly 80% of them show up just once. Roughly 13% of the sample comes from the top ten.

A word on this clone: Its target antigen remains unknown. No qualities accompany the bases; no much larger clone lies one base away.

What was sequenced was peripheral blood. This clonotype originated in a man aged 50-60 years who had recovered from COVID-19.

The base sequence is TGTGCCAGCAGCCCACGGACTAGCGGGAGTGTAGATACGCAGTATTTT. Its protein product is CASSPRTSGSVDTQYF. This chain is built from TRBV9 and TRBJ2-3; TRBD2 fits 13 bases in the junction. The CDR3 contains 16 residues, cysteine and phenylalanine counted. The CDR3 DNA has 48 bases and is translated from base 1. Here V drops 4 bases and J drops 5 bases, and the junction holds 7 bases not matched to any gene. The germline V gene yields SGDLS for CDR1 and YYNGEE for CDR2.